This T cell receptor beta chain comes out of a study of blood T cell repertoires in COVID-19. Clones were sequenced by immunoSEQ multiplex PCR, and TCRdb holds only the in-frame ones, with some missing. The sample holds around 71,000 clones, about 86% seen once. The CDR3 loop spans 14 amino acids. The germline gives CDR1 DFQATT, CDR2 SNEGSKA (reference sequence). V dropped 3 bases and J dropped 4 bases, with 15 bases sitting between them. This chain connects TRBV20-1 to TRBJ1-1, with TRBD1 as a possible D gene (6 bases). This TCR came from a man between 65 and 85 years old with acute or convalescent COVID-19. Sequenced material: peripheral blood. The CDR3 is CSASKLSRGTEAFF. CDR3 DNA: TGCAGTGCTAGTAAACTATCCAGGGGCACTGAAGCTTTCTTT.